The T cell receptor (beta chain) under discussion was sequenced for a study of early T cells in non-severe SARS-CoV-2 infection. General study findings and limits: Private and CD4 specificities were missed by VDJdb matching, skewed to anti-spike CD8.

Each single cDNA molecule received a unique molecular identifier. TCRdb passed the 5' RACE reads through MiXCR, listing each CDR3 protein once. This table holds fewer than 30,000 distinct CDR3 sequences, around 6% found once. Germline V gives CDR1 LNHDA, CDR2 SQIVND (reference sequence). CDR3 length equals 14 residues. V lost 3 bases to trimming and J lost 0 bases, with 7 bases between them. This clonotype was seen only once. Its cognate antigen is unknown. Just one base apart from a much larger clone, this may be a read error. This chain uses TRBV19 with TRBJ2-3; D not resolved. Sequencing was performed on whole blood, taken at baseline. The TCR was taken from an adult who was a healthcare worker with PCR-confirmed SARS-CoV-2 infection or an uninfected control (not recorded which). CDR3 DNA sequence: TGTGCCAGTAGTATGGGATCTAGCACAGATACGCAGTATTTT. Its protein is CASSMGSSTDTQYF.